The 3 T cell receptor beta chains given below trace back to one sample, sequenced in a study of human T cells and chemical hapten exposure. Time point of the sample: patch test 1, 2 weeks after DPC sensitization. Sample treatment: therapeutic diphenylcyclopropenone sensitization with weekly scalp DPC. MiXCR, run by TCRdb on the RACE reads, gives a single entry per CDR3 protein. The table records approximately 110,000 distinct CDR3 sequences, approximately 9.9% of them present only once. Sequences were derived from whole blood, sampled in connection with sensitization to the hapten diphenylcyclopropenone (DPC). The receptors here all came from a woman in her thirties or forties with alopecia areata. Some clones in this sample may be carry-over from other donors' samples.

As concerns this clonotype: This may stem from a read error, because a much larger clone lies one nucleotide away. This sequence joins TRBV27 and TRBJ2-1; 7 nucleotides align to TRBD1. This CDR3 has 16 residues. Per the germline V gene, CDR1 is MNHEY and CDR2 is SMNVEV (reference sequence). Here the CDR3 reads CASLPIQGSAHNEQLF. The CDR3 nucleotides are TGTGCCAGTCTACCAATACAGGGGAGTGCCCACAATGAGCAGCTCTTC.

This clonotype has a handful of counts. The chain couples TRBV5-6 to TRBJ1-1, with 7 nucleotides matching TRBD1. V was clipped by 3 bases and J by 5 bases; unmatched bases: 1. Germline lookup yields CDR1 SGHDT and CDR2 YYEEEE. The CDR3 has 12 amino acids. The CDR3, as DNA: TGTGCCAGCAGCTCAGGGGGAACTGAAGCTTTCTTT. As protein: CASSSGGTEAFF.

This clonotype was seen ten or more times. The chain joins TRBV7-2 to TRBJ2-1; perhaps TRBD1 as D (6 bases). The ends were cut back, 0 bases at V and 0 bases at J, with 9 bases in the middle. The germline CDR1 and CDR2 sequences are SGHTA and FQGNSA. The CDR3 spans 16 residues. The CDR3 nucleotides read TGTGCCAGCAGCTTAGCGGGGGCGAGCTCCTACAATGAGCAGTTCTTC. As protein: CASSLAGASSYNEQFF.